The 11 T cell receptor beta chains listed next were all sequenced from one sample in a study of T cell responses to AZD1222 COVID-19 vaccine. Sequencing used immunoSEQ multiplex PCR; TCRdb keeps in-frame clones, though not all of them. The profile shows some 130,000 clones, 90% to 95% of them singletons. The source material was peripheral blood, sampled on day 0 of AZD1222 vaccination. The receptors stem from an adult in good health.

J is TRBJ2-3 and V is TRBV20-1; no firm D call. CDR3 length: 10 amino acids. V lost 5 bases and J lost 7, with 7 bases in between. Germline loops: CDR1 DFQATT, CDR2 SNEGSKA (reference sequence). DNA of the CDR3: TGCAGTGCTTCTGATAATACGCAGTATTTT. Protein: CSASDNTQYF.

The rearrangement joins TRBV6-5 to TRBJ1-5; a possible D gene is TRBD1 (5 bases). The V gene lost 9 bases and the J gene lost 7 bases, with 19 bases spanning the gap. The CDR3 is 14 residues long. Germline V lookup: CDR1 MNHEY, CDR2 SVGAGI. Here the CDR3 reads CASHVQESPQPQHF. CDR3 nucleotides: TGTGCCAGTCACGTACAGGAGTCCCCGCAGCCCCAGCATTTT.

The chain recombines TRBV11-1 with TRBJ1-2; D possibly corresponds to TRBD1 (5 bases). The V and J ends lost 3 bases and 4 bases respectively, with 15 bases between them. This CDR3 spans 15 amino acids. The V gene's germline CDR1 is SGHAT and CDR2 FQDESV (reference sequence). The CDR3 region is CASSFPHAGLYGYTF. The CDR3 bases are TGTGCCAGCAGCTTTCCCCACGCAGGGCTCTATGGCTACACCTTC. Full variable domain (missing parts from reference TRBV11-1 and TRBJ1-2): EAEVAQSPRYKITEKSQAVAFWCDPISGHATLYWYRQILGQGPELLVQFQDESVVDDSQLPKDRFSAERLKGVDSTLKIQPAELGDSAMYLCASSFPHAGLYGYTFGSGTRLTVV.

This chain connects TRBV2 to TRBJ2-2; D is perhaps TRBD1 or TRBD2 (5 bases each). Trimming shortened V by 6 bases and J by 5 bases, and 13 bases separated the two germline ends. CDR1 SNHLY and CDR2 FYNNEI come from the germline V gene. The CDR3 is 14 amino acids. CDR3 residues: CASSGMGETGELFF. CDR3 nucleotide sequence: TGTGCCAGCAGCGGGATGGGGGAAACCGGGGAGCTGTTTTTT.

The CDR3 nucleotides read TGTGCCAGCAGCAAAGCCCCGGGACCCCGAGAGACCCAGTACTTC. It translates to CASSKAPGPRETQYF. The chain combines TRBV21-1 with TRBJ2-5. TRBV21-1 is given as a pseudogene. The CDR3 totals 15 residues.

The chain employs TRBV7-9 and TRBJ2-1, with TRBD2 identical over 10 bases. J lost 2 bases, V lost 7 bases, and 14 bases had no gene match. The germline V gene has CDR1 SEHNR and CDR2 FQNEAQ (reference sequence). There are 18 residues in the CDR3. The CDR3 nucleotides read TGTGCCAGCATTGAGGGGATAGGTGGGACTAGCGCCTACAATGAGCAGTTCTTC. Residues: CASIEGIGGTSAYNEQFF.

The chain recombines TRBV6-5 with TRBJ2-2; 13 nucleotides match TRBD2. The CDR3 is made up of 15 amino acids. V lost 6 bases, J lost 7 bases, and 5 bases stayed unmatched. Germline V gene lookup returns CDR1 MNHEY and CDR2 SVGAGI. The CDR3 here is CASRRTSGRDGELFF. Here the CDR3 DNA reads TGTGCCAGCAGAAGGACTAGCGGGAGAGACGGGGAGCTGTTTTTT.

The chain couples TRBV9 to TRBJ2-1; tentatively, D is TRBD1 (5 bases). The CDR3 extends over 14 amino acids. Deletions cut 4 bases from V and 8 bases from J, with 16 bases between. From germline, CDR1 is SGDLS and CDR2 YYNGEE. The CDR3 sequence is CASSLLQGGDEQFF. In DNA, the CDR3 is TGTGCCAGCAGCCTTCTGCAGGGCGGCGATGAGCAGTTCTTC.

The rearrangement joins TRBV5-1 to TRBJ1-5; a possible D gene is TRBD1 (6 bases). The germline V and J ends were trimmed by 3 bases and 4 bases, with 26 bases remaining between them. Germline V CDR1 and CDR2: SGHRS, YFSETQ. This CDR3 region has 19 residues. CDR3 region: CASSSTDRSHRAINQPQHF. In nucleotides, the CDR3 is TGCGCCAGCAGCTCCACGGACAGAAGTCACCGTGCAATTAATCAGCCCCAGCATTTT.

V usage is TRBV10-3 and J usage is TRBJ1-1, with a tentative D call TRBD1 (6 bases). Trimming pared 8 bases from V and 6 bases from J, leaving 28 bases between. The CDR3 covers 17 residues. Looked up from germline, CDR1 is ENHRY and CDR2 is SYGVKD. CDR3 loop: CAISHDGGRVPFSEAFF. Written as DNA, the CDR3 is TGTGCCATCTCACATGATGGGGGGCGAGTGCCTTTCTCTGAAGCTTTCTTT.

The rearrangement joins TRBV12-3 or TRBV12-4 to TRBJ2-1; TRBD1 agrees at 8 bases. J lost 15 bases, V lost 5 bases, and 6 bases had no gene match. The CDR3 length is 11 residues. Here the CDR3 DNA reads TGTGCCAGCAGTGCGAGGACAGGGCTGTTCTTC. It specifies CASSARTGLFF.